Below, 9 T cell receptor beta chains from the same sample are listed, as sequenced in a study of a mutant IDH1 vaccine in newly diagnosed glioma. Time point of the sample: baseline, week 1 (first vaccination visit). Treatment of the sample: pre-vaccination baseline after standard-of-care therapy. Sequencing used immunoSEQ multiplex PCR; TCRdb keeps in-frame clones, though not all of them. Of 95,000 to 100,000 clones in the sample, 80% to 90% were seen once. The sequencing used PBMCs, collected from a glioma patient treated with radiotherapy, temozolomide or both. Receptors were obtained from a woman aged 50 to 60 with glioma.

The V gene is TRBV7-9, the J gene TRBJ2-5; 11 bases map to TRBD2. Germline V gives CDR1 SEHNR, CDR2 FQNEAQ (reference sequence). V dropped 2 bases and J dropped 9; count of bases not matched to a gene: 11. The CDR3 runs to 16 residues. CDR3 region: CASSLNLAGGRVAQYF. CDR3 nucleotide sequence: TGTGCCAGCAGCTTAAACCTAGCGGGAGGTCGCGTCGCCCAGTACTTC.

V usage is TRBV5-8 and J usage is TRBJ2-7, with TRBD1 matching 12 bases. Trimming removed 3 bases from V and 6 bases from J; junction bases left unmatched: 7. This CDR3 comprises 15 residues. In germline, CDR1 is SGHTS, CDR2 YDEGEE. DNA for the CDR3: TGTGCCAGCAGCTACTTGGGACAGGGGGCAGTCGAGCAGTACTTC. It codes for CASSYLGQGAVEQYF.

The J gene is TRBJ2-1, the V gene TRBV25-1; perhaps D is TRBD1 or TRBD2 (6 bases each). CDR3 length: 15 residues. The germline V gene encodes CDR1 MGHDK and CDR2 SYGVNS. The ends were cut back, 2 bases at V and 8 bases at J, with 16 bases in the middle. The CDR3 bases are TGTGCCAGCAGTGAACGGGGGCTAGTTGGCGATGAGCAGTTCTTC. It yields the protein CASSERGLVGDEQFF.

The chain uses TRBV10-3 and TRBJ2-2, with 11 bases matching TRBD1. The CDR3 contains 15 residues. Germline V gene sequence: CDR1 ENHRY, CDR2 SYGVKD. V was pared by 9 bases and J by 2 bases, with 5 bases of the junction left unmatched. The CDR3 nucleotides are TGTGCCATAACAAGGACAGGGGGCAACACCGGGGAGCTGTTTTTT. Amino acids: CAITRTGGNTGELFF.

The chain recombines TRBV30 with TRBJ2-1; 10 bases fit TRBD2. The CDR3 is made up of 15 amino acids. CDR1 and CDR2 from the germline V gene are GTSNPN and SVGIG (reference sequence). V lost 2 bases to trimming and J lost 8 bases; unmatched junction nucleotides: 9. CDR3 bases: TGTGCCTGGAGTAGCGTTAGCGGGAGGCGGTATGAGCAGTTCTTC. It translates to CAWSSVSGRRYEQFF.

For this clone: A read error may account for a junction end that differs from germline. The gene calls are TRBV2 and TRBJ2-5, with D perhaps being TRBD1 or TRBD2 (5 bases each). CDR1 and CDR2 from the germline V gene are SNHLY and FYNNEI. The CDR3 length is 11 residues. Here the CDR3 DNA reads TGTGCCAGCAGTGAACTCGGGACGGATGACTTC. Encoded protein: CASSELGTDDF.

This chain joins TRBV5-1 and TRBJ2-7; 7 bases match TRBD2. The CDR3 extends over 15 amino acids. V lost 0 bases and J lost 2; bases outside the gene matches: 5. Per germline, CDR1 SGHRS and CDR2 YFSETQ. CDR3 DNA sequence: TGCGCCAGCAGCTTGGCGGGAGGCGGTACCTACGAGCAGTACTTC. Translating it yields CASSLAGGGTYEQYF.

The chain uses TRBV2 and TRBJ2-1; D is unresolved. Germline assignment: CDR1 SNHLY and CDR2 FYNNEI. The CDR3 runs 14 residues. Trimming shortened V by 1 base and J by 7 bases, and 11 bases separated the two germline ends. Here the CDR3 DNA reads TGTGCCAGCAGTGAAGTGGAACTACTGAATGAGCAGTTCTTC. Protein product: CASSEVELLNEQFF.

This clone was detected only once. The rearrangement uses TRBV19 and TRBJ2-7; a possible D gene is TRBD2 (6 bases). In germline, CDR1 is LNHDA, CDR2 SQIVND (reference sequence). This CDR3 has 14 amino acids. V was shortened by 6 bases and J by 2 bases, with 14 bases between the two germline ends. CDR3 coding DNA: TGTGCCAGTAGCTGGGATAGCGGTCCCTACGAGCAGTACTTC. It specifies CASSWDSGPYEQYF.